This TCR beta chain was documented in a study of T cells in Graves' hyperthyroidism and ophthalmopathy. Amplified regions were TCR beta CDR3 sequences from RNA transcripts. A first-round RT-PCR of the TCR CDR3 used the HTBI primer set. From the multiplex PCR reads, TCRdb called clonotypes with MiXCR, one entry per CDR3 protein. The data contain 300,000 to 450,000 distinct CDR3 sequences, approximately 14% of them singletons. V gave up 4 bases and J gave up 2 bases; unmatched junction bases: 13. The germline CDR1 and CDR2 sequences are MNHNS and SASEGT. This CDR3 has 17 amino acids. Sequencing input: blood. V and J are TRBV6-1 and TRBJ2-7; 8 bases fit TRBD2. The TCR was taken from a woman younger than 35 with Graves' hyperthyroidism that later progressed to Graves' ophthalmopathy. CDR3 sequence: CASSGFLLAEVAYEQYF. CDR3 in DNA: TGTGCCAGCAGTGGGTTCTTACTAGCGGAGGTAGCCTACGAGCAGTACTTC.